Each of the 27 T cell receptor beta chains below was sequenced from the same sample in a study of cytomegalovirus exposure and HLA in healthy donors. Measured with immunoSEQ multiplex PCR; TCRdb has only the in-frame clones, and not every one. The repertoire holds 200,000 to 250,000 clones, over 80% seen once, with 1% to 1.2% in the top ten. The sequenced material came from PBMCs. These receptors were taken from a woman aged 18 to 35 in good health and CMV-seronegative.

This rearrangement joins TRBV2 to TRBJ2-5, with 7 bases lining up with TRBD2. Germline V gene sequence: CDR1 SNHLY, CDR2 FYNNEI. This CDR3 has 15 amino acids. V gave up 3 bases and J gave up 1 base; unmatched junction bases: 5. CDR3 nucleotide sequence: TGTGCCAGCAGTGAGGGGGGGAGGGGCCAAGAGACCCAGTACTTC. Residues: CASSEGGRGQETQYF.

This clone was recorded a few times. V and J are TRBV9 and TRBJ1-1, with D hard to call. The length of the CDR3 is 12 residues. Germline V gene sequence: CDR1 SGDLS, CDR2 YYNGEE. V lost 7 bases and J lost 8, with 15 bases in between. CDR3 residues: CASDPGFGEAFF. Here the CDR3 DNA reads TGTGCCAGCGACCCGGGTTTTGGGGAAGCTTTCTTT.

This chain joins TRBV30 and TRBJ2-5, with D maybe TRBD1 (5 bases). Germline loops: CDR1 GTSNPN, CDR2 SVGIG (reference sequence). This CDR3 has 11 residues. V was cut by 7 bases and J by 1 base, with 7 bases left in between. The chain's CDR3 is CAFDSQETQYF. The CDR3 DNA follows: TGTGCCTTCGACAGCCAAGAGACCCAGTACTTC.

The genes are TRBV19 and TRBJ1-2, with 12 bases matching TRBD1. With 6 bases clipped from V and 4 bases from J, the junction kept 3 bases outside the gene matches. The CDR3 loop spans 14 amino acids. Germline V CDR1 and CDR2: LNHDA, SQIVND (reference sequence). The CDR3 coding sequence is TGTGCCAGTAGCCGGGACAGGGGGCTCTATGGCTACACCTTC. It yields the protein CASSRDRGLYGYTF. The full variable domain, rest sourced from reference TRBV19 and TRBJ1-2, is DGGITQSPKYLFRKEGQNVTLSCEQNLNHDAMYWYRQDPGQGLRLIYYSQIVNDFQKGDIAEGYSVSREKKESFPLTVTSAQKNPTAFYLCASSRDRGLYGYTFGSGTRLTVV.

The J gene is TRBJ2-7, the V gene TRBV6-5; TRBD1 aligns across 8 bases. The CDR3 runs to 14 residues. Germline trimming cut 4 bases from V and 4 bases from J; bases unmatched to any gene: 6. CDR1 and CDR2 from the germline V gene are MNHEY and SVGAGI. The CDR3 here is CASSCPDREYEQYF. The CDR3 region has the DNA TGTGCCAGCAGTTGCCCGGACAGGGAGTACGAGCAGTACTTC.

V is TRBV27 and J is TRBJ1-5; D gene uncertain. This CDR3 spans 14 amino acids. Trimming pared 8 bases from V and 0 bases from J, leaving 11 bases between. CDR1 and CDR2 from the germline V gene are MNHEY and SMNVEV (reference sequence). CDR3 residues: CASSGSYSNQPQHF. The CDR3 region has the DNA TGTGCCAGCTCCGGGTCTTATAGCAATCAGCCCCAGCATTTT.

The CDR3, as DNA: TGTGCCAGCAGCTTCGGACTAGCGGGAGGGCCATGGCAGTTCTTC. This translates into CASSFGLAGGPWQFF. The chain couples TRBV7-2 to TRBJ2-1; TRBD2 agrees at 15 bases. Trimming cost V 3 bases and J 12 bases; bases outside gene matches: 6. The CDR3 spans 15 residues. The germline V gene has CDR1 SGHTA and CDR2 FQGNSA.

The chain links TRBV9 to TRBJ1-2, with D uncertain. V dropped 3 bases and J dropped 4 bases, with 10 bases sitting between them. The CDR3 sequence is 13 residues long. Germline V lookup: CDR1 SGDLS, CDR2 YYNGEE. The DNA of the CDR3 is TGTGCCAGCAGCGACAACGCCGTCTATGGCTACACCTTC. It is translated as CASSDNAVYGYTF.

The V gene is TRBV4-2, the J gene TRBJ1-6; D might be TRBD1 (5 bases). V lost 0 bases to trimming and J lost 2 bases, with 11 bases between them. The CDR3 extends over 17 amino acids. Germline V gene sequence: CDR1 LGHNA, CDR2 YNFKEQ. The CDR3 DNA reads as TGTGCCAGCAGCCAAGATACAGGTACCCCCTATAATTCACCCCTCCACTTT. It is translated as CASSQDTGTPYNSPLHF.

The V and J genes are TRBV27 and TRBJ1-1; D not resolved. Trimming removed 5 bases at V and 4 bases at J, with 14 bases between. The germline V gene encodes CDR1 MNHEY and CDR2 SMNVEV (reference sequence). The CDR3 contains 14 residues. The CDR3 DNA reads as TGTGCCAGCAGTAAAAGGACTGACGCCACTGAAGCTTTCTTT. Amino acids: CASSKRTDATEAFF.

This clone was found once. The chain links TRBV6-5 to TRBJ2-3, with a possible D match to TRBD1 (5 bases). There are 15 residues in the CDR3. CDR1 MNHEY and CDR2 SVGAGI come from the germline V gene. V lost 5 bases, J lost 6 bases, and 18 bases lay in between. CDR3 DNA sequence: TGTGCCAGCAGTCAAAGACAAGGACAACAGGATACGCAGTATTTT. Translating gives CASSQRQGQQDTQYF.

This clone has a single count. The gene calls are TRBV5-4 and TRBJ1-1; D is uncertain. V was cut by 5 bases and J by 1 base, with 9 bases left in between. The V gene's germline CDR1 is SGHNT and CDR2 YYREEE (reference sequence). The CDR3 contains 13 residues. The CDR3 coding sequence is TGTGCCAGCAGACCACACGAGAACACTGAAGCTTTCTTT. It specifies CASRPHENTEAFF.

The rearrangement uses TRBV4-2 and TRBJ1-2, with TRBD1 as a possible D gene (6 bases). V was pared by 0 bases and J by 2 bases, with 13 bases between. The CDR3 has 16 amino acids. CDR1 and CDR2 (germline): LGHNA, YNFKEQ. CDR3 nucleotide sequence: TGTGCCAGCAGCCAAGATGCGGGGGCCCCAAACTATGGCTACACCTTC. This sequence encodes CASSQDAGAPNYGYTF.

The chain recombines TRBV6-5 with TRBJ2-3; a possible D gene is TRBD2 (6 bases). CDR1 and CDR2 from the germline V gene are MNHEY and SVGAGI. Trimming shortened V by 7 bases and J by 4 bases, and 12 bases separated the two germline ends. The CDR3 has 13 residues. For the CDR3, the DNA is TGTGCCAGCAATGGAGGGGTTGCAGATACGCAGTATTTT. As protein: CASNGGVADTQYF.

The rearrangement links TRBV30 to TRBJ2-3; 15 bases are shared with TRBD2. The trim removed 6 bases at V and 6 bases at J, leaving 1 base unmatched. CDR3 length equals 13 residues. The germline V gene has CDR1 GTSNPN and CDR2 SVGIG (reference sequence). The CDR3 loop is CACGLAGGDTQYF. The CDR3 nucleotides read TGTGCCTGCGGACTAGCGGGAGGGGATACGCAGTATTTT.

The chain combines TRBV5-1 with TRBJ1-5; no definite D call. Germline V gene lookup returns CDR1 SGHRS and CDR2 YFSETQ. Trimming removed 0 bases from V and 1 base from J, with 8 bases in between. This CDR3 contains 15 residues. The CDR3 nucleotides are TGCGCCAGCAGCTTGGATGCGGGGAGCAATCAGCCCCAGCATTTT. Translated, it gives CASSLDAGSNQPQHF.

The chain joins TRBV11-2 to TRBJ2-7; 10 bases are a match to TRBD1. The ends lost 5 bases at V and 4 bases at J; junction bases unmatched: 5. CDR3 length equals 14 residues. Germline V gene sequence: CDR1 SGHAT, CDR2 FQNNGV. This CDR3 is CASSQTGGAYEQYF. The CDR3 region has the DNA TGTGCCAGCAGCCAGACAGGGGGCGCGTACGAGCAGTACTTC. The full variable domain, with the rest looked up from reference TRBV11-2 and TRBJ2-7, is EAGVAQSPRYKIIEKRQSVAFWCNPISGHATLYWYQQILGQGPKLLIQFQNNGVVDDSQLPKDRFSAERLKGVDSTLKIQPAKLEDSAVYLCASSQTGGAYEQYFGPGTRLTVT.

This chain connects TRBV10-1 to TRBJ2-7; 8 bases are shared with TRBD1. V dropped 0 bases and J dropped 7; count of bases not matched to a gene: 8. The CDR3 extends over 15 amino acids. Looked up from germline, CDR1 is WNHNN and CDR2 is SYGVQD (reference sequence). The CDR3: CASSESGQGANEQYF. Written as DNA, the CDR3 is TGCGCCAGCAGTGAGTCGGGGCAGGGGGCTAATGAGCAGTACTTC.

The table lists this clone with a count of one. The genes are TRBV7-8 and TRBJ2-7, with 11 nucleotides matching TRBD2. J lost 2 bases, V lost 5 bases, and 2 bases had no gene match. Germline-derived CDR1 and CDR2 are SGHVS and FQNEAQ. CDR3 size: 14 residues. The CDR3 coding sequence is TGTGCCAGCAGCCCACTAGCGGGAGCCTACGAGCAGTACTTC. Its translation: CASSPLAGAYEQYF.

The chain carries TRBV14 and TRBJ2-7, with 14 bases aligning to TRBD2. This CDR3 comprises 18 residues. Germline CDR1 reads SGHDN; CDR2 reads FVKESK. The V segment lost 1 base and the J segment 6 bases; nucleotides outside the gene matches: 11. The CDR3 loop is CASSQGLPGLAGAFEQYF. The DNA for the CDR3 is TGTGCCAGCAGCCAAGGCTTACCGGGACTAGCGGGAGCATTCGAGCAGTACTTC. The entire variable domain, with the rest obtained from reference TRBV14 and TRBJ2-7, is as follows: EAGVTQFPSHSVIEKGQTVTLRCDPISGHDNLYWYRRVMGKEIKFLLHFVKESKQDESGMPNNRFLAERTGGTYSTLKVQPAELEDSGVYFCASSQGLPGLAGAFEQYFGPGTRLTVT.

The chain links TRBV5-4 to TRBJ1-2; a possible D gene is TRBD1 (5 bases). Germline CDR1 is SGHNT and CDR2 is YYREEE (reference sequence). Trimming pared 0 bases from V and 1 base from J, leaving 10 bases between. The CDR3 has 15 amino acids. CDR3 in amino acids: CASSLGTSLNYGYTF. In DNA form, the CDR3 reads TGTGCCAGCAGCTTGGGGACATCGCTTAACTATGGCTACACCTTC.

The rearrangement joins TRBV7-2 to TRBJ2-1; 10 positions agree with TRBD2. CDR1 and CDR2 from the germline V gene are SGHTA and FQGNSA. J lost 8 bases, V lost 6 bases, and 10 bases had no gene match. The CDR3 covers 15 residues. CDR3 residues: CASSPPGLAIDEQFF. In nucleotides, the CDR3 is TGTGCCAGCAGTCCTCCGGGACTAGCGATCGATGAGCAGTTCTTC.

In nucleotides, the CDR3 is TGTGCCATCAGTGAGTCCGCAGGGGCGCGTTACGAGCAGTACTTC. This encodes CAISESAGARYEQYF. This chain links TRBV10-3 with TRBJ2-7; a possible D gene is TRBD1 (6 bases). This CDR3 contains 15 residues. Germline V gene lookup returns CDR1 ENHRY and CDR2 SYGVKD. The germline V and J ends were trimmed by 0 bases and 4 bases, with 13 bases remaining between them.

The chain recombines TRBV30 with TRBJ2-3; D not certain. Germline V gene data show CDR1 as GTSNPN and CDR2 as SVGIG (reference sequence). V lost 2 bases and J 8 bases, leaving 11 bases between the germline ends. CDR3 size: 12 residues. Written as DNA, the CDR3 is TGTGCCTGGAGTCCAGCTGCGGTTACGCAGTATTTT. Translated: CAWSPAAVTQYF.

V gene TRBV5-1 combines with J gene TRBJ1-1; 8 bases line up with TRBD1. Germline V lookup: CDR1 SGHRS, CDR2 YFSETQ. This CDR3 contains 17 residues. V trimming: 5 bases; J trimming: 5 bases; junction bases outside the gene matches: 17. The CDR3 is CASSFRIRGRGVTEAFF. The CDR3 nucleotides are TGCGCCAGCAGTTTTAGAATCAGGGGGCGCGGGGTGACTGAAGCTTTCTTT.

The chain recombines TRBV15 with TRBJ2-1; maybe TRBD2 (5 bases). The CDR3 extends over 15 amino acids. The V and J ends lost 0 bases and 8 bases respectively, with 14 bases between them. CDR1 LNHNV and CDR2 YYDKDF come from the germline V gene (reference sequence). The CDR3 nucleotides read TGTGCCACCAGCAGAGATCCGTGGAGGCAATATGAGCAGTTCTTC. It yields the protein CATSRDPWRQYEQFF. Full variable domain (remainder filled in from reference TRBV15 and TRBJ2-1): DAMVIQNPRYQVTQFGKPVTLSCSQTLNHNVMYWYQQKSSQAPKLLFHYYDKDFNNEADTPDNFQSRRPNTSFCFLDIRSPGLGDTAMYLCATSRDPWRQYEQFFGPGTRLTVL.

The V call is TRBV6-1, the J call TRBJ2-3; 8 nucleotides line up with TRBD2. The germline CDR1 and CDR2 sequences are MNHNS and SASEGT. J was trimmed by 0 bases and V by 9 bases; bases with no gene match: 5. This CDR3 contains 14 residues. CDR3 in amino acids: CASQLAVSTDTQYF. In DNA form, the CDR3 reads TGTGCCAGTCAACTAGCGGTCAGCACAGATACGCAGTATTTT.